Presented here are 2 T cell receptor beta chains from one specimen sequenced in a study of control samples from healthy donors and cancer patients. Data came from immunoSEQ multiplex PCR; TCRdb stores just in-frame clones and leaves some out. In the table there are some 150,000 clones, more than 85% of which are singletons. Material: blood. The source is a man younger than 45 in good health.

This chain uses TRBV9 with TRBJ2-1, with TRBD2 matching over 13 bases. This CDR3 comprises 17 residues. Germline CDR1 SGDLS, CDR2 YYNGEE. V gave up 0 bases and J gave up 4 bases; unmatched junction bases: 4. Here the CDR3 DNA reads TGTGCCAGCAGCGTAGGGACTAGCGGGGGTGGGTACAATGAGCAGTTCTTC. It encodes CASSVGTSGGGYNEQFF.

The chain couples TRBV6-2 or TRBV6-3 to TRBJ2-7; 10 nucleotides match TRBD2. The length of the CDR3 is 15 residues. With 2 bases clipped from V and 3 bases from J, the junction kept 4 bases outside the gene matches. Germline loops: CDR1 MNHEY, CDR2 SVGEGT. The CDR3: CASSYQKRGGYEQYF. The CDR3 coding sequence is TGTGCCAGCAGTTACCAGAAGCGGGGGGGCTACGAGCAGTACTTC.